One sample yielded the 21 T cell receptor beta chains listed below, sequenced in a study of memory CD4+ T cells and cytomegalovirus serostatus. The sort gate was single viable CD3+CD4+CD8-CD45RO+ cells for memory CD4+ T cells. Profiling relied on immunoSEQ multiplex PCR, and the TCRdb table lists in-frame clones only, not all of them. The sample lists approximately 41,000 clones, about 79% occurring once. The specimen sequenced was memory CD4+ T cells from blood. The receptors stem from an adult in good health and CMV-seronegative.

J is TRBJ2-1 and V is TRBV7-8; D is possibly TRBD2 (6 bases). Looked up from germline, CDR1 is SGHVS and CDR2 is FQNEAQ. V lost 6 bases, J lost 1 base, and 13 bases lay in between. This CDR3 spans 15 amino acids. CDR3 DNA sequence: TGTGCCAGCAGTCCGGTAGCGGCTTCCTACAATGAGCAGTTCTTC. As protein: CASSPVAASYNEQFF.

The chain recombines TRBV5-1 with TRBJ2-2, with 8 bases lining up with TRBD2. The CDR3 covers 15 residues. The germline gives CDR1 SGHRS, CDR2 YFSETQ. The V and J ends lost 2 bases and 8 bases, in that order; junction bases with no gene match: 8. CDR3 in amino acids: CASSFSGNAGGELFF. In DNA form, the CDR3 reads TGCGCCAGCAGCTTTAGCGGGAATGCAGGAGGGGAGCTGTTTTTT.

This clone has just a few counts. The chain joins TRBV7-3 to TRBJ2-5, with D perhaps matching TRBD1 (5 bases). Germline V gene data show CDR1 as SGHTA and CDR2 as FQGTGA. The CDR3 runs 13 residues. The germline V and J ends were trimmed by 5 bases and 3 bases, with 10 bases remaining between them. CDR3 DNA: TGTGCCAGCAGCCAAGGGGCAGAAGAGACCCAGTACTTC. As protein: CASSQGAEETQYF.

The chain couples TRBV5-4 to TRBJ1-1; D may be TRBD1 (6 bases). V was pared by 0 bases and J by 1 base, with 13 bases between. In germline, CDR1 is SGHNT, CDR2 YYREEE (reference sequence). The CDR3 extends over 16 amino acids. The CDR3 DNA is TGTGCCAGCAGCTTGGGGGGCAGGGGAGGGAACACTGAAGCTTTCTTT. This codes for CASSLGGRGGNTEAFF.

This clone was found a few times. The chain links TRBV2 to TRBJ1-5; D is ambiguous. In germline, CDR1 is SNHLY, CDR2 FYNNEI. Between the trimmed V and J ends, which lost 0 bases and 5 bases, there was a span of 11 bases. CDR3 size: 15 residues. The CDR3 bases are TGTGCCAGCAGTGAAGCGCTTCGAGTCCATCAGCCCCAGCATTTT. Amino acid sequence: CASSEALRVHQPQHF.

CDR3 protein: CALHRGRETQYF. Written as DNA, the CDR3 is TGTGCCTTACACAGGGGGAGGGAGACCCAGTACTTC. The chain recombines TRBV30 with TRBJ2-5; 8 bases fit TRBD1. The CDR3 covers 12 residues. V shed 7 bases, J shed 5 bases, and the junction held 6 bases outside the gene matches. Germline-derived CDR1 and CDR2 are GTSNPN and SVGIG (reference sequence). Combining the CDR3 with reference TRBV30 and TRBJ2-5 gives the whole variable domain SQTIHQWPATLVQPVGSPLSLECTVEGTSNPNLYWYRQAAGRGLQLLFYSVGIGQISSEVPQNLSASRPQDRQFILSSKKLLLSDSGFYLCALHRGRETQYFGPGTRLLVL.

The V gene is TRBV7-2, the J gene TRBJ1-2; D remains ambiguous. In germline, CDR1 is SGHTA, CDR2 FQGNSA. This CDR3 spans 15 amino acids. V dropped 1 base and J dropped 2 bases, with 11 bases sitting between them. CDR3 in amino acids: CASSLVRSGNYGYTF. CDR3 coding DNA: TGTGCCAGCAGCTTAGTACGGTCCGGAAACTATGGCTACACCTTC.

This clone is a singleton in its sample. V gene TRBV19 combines with J gene TRBJ2-7, with TRBD2 matching over 7 bases. Germline V gene sequence: CDR1 LNHDA, CDR2 SQIVND (reference sequence). The V gene end was trimmed by 1 base and the J gene end by 0 bases; junction bases not matched to a gene: 3. The CDR3 extends over 15 amino acids. The DNA of the CDR3 is TGTGCCAGTAGTATAGCGGGAGGTTTCTCCTACGAGCAGTACTTC. This sequence encodes CASSIAGGFSYEQYF.

J is TRBJ2-7 and V is TRBV11-2; either TRBD1 or TRBD2 may supply D (7 bases each). Germline assignment: CDR1 SGHAT and CDR2 FQNNGV. The CDR3 is 13 residues long. Trimming removed 1 base at V and 7 bases at J, with 11 bases between. The chain's CDR3 is CASSLGQGGEQYF. CDR3 nucleotide sequence: TGTGCCAGCAGCTTAGGCCAGGGGGGGGAGCAGTACTTC.

In this sample, this clone turned up once. The chain links TRBV6-1 to TRBJ2-7; D remains ambiguous. Germline CDR1 and CDR2: MNHNS and SASEGT. The V end was cut by 7 bases, the J end by 4 bases, with 11 bases between. The CDR3 consists of 12 residues. The CDR3, as DNA: TGTGCCAGCACCGCGGTCGGTTACGAGCAGTACTTC. Protein sequence: CASTAVGYEQYF.

J is TRBJ2-1 and V is TRBV5-1; 8 bases are a match to TRBD2. The CDR3 has 13 residues. In germline, CDR1 is SGHRS, CDR2 YFSETQ. The J segment lost 9 bases and the V segment lost 5 bases, leaving 7 bases of the junction unmatched. The CDR3 region is CASRNEAGGEQFF. In DNA form, the CDR3 reads TGCGCCAGCAGAAATGAGGCGGGAGGTGAGCAGTTCTTC. The complete variable domain, with remaining parts taken from reference TRBV5-1 and TRBJ2-1, reads KAGVTQTPRYLIKTRGQQVTLSCSPISGHRSVSWYQQTPGQGLQFLFEYFSETQRNKGNFPGRFSGRQFSNSRSEMNVSTLELGDSALYLCASRNEAGGEQFFGPGTRLTVL.

V and J are TRBV9 and TRBJ2-3; TRBD2 matches at 9 bases. V shed 4 bases and J 2 bases; nucleotides not matched to a gene: 5. There are 15 residues in the CDR3. CDR1 is SGDLS, CDR2 YYNGEE, per germline. Here the CDR3 DNA reads TGTGCCAGCAGCCCGCTAGCGGGGCACACAGATACGCAGTATTTT. Amino acid sequence: CASSPLAGHTDTQYF.

This sequence joins TRBV7-9 and TRBJ1-3, with D possibly TRBD1 on 5 matching bases. Germline assignment: CDR1 SEHNR and CDR2 FQNEAQ (reference sequence). The ends were cut back, 5 bases at V and 2 bases at J, with 10 bases in the middle. This CDR3 is 14 amino acids long. Here the CDR3 DNA reads TGTGCCAGCAGCCCCGGGGCGGCTGGAAACACCATATATTTT. Protein product: CASSPGAAGNTIYF.

This clone was found a few times. The CDR3 coding sequence is TGTGCCAGCAGCCGACAGGGGGCAGAGGAGACCCAGTACTTC. Protein sequence: CASSRQGAEETQYF. The chain couples TRBV27 to TRBJ2-5, with 10 nucleotides matching TRBD1. CDR1 is MNHEY and CDR2 is SMNVEV in the germline V gene (reference sequence). The CDR3 length is 14 residues. J gave up 5 bases and V 6 bases, and 6 bases lay outside the gene matches.

The chain recombines TRBV6-5 with TRBJ2-7, with TRBD1 as a possible D gene (6 bases). The V gene lost 6 bases and the J gene lost 4 bases, with 16 bases spanning the gap. From germline, CDR1 is MNHEY and CDR2 SVGAGI. The CDR3 is 14 amino acids. CDR3 nucleotides: TGTGCCAGCAGCTCACAGGGAATCGGGTACGAGCAGTACTTC. Residues: CASSSQGIGYEQYF.

This rearrangement joins TRBV11-2 to TRBJ2-1; 11 nucleotides line up with TRBD2. Germline V lookup: CDR1 SGHAT, CDR2 FQNNGV. The CDR3 has 16 amino acids. After removal of 5 bases from V and 0 bases from J, the junction contained 3 bases not matched to a gene. The CDR3 region is CASSAGTSGSYNEQFF. CDR3 coding DNA: TGTGCCAGCAGCGCAGGGACTAGCGGCTCCTACAATGAGCAGTTCTTC.

The chain has TRBV2 and TRBJ2-2; D remains ambiguous. V lost 3 bases, J lost 4 bases, and 9 bases lay in between. CDR3 length: 14 residues. The germline CDR1 and CDR2 sequences are SNHLY and FYNNEI. The CDR3 here is CASSEGRTTGELFF. The CDR3 DNA is TGTGCCAGCAGTGAGGGCAGAACCACCGGGGAGCTGTTTTTT. Combining the CDR3 with reference TRBV2 and TRBJ2-2 gives the whole variable domain EPEVTQTPSHQVTQMGQEVILRCVPISNHLYFYWYRQILGQKVEFLVSFYNNEISEKSEIFDDQFSVERPDGSNFTLKIRSTKLEDSAMYFCASSEGRTTGELFFGEGSRLTVL.

The gene calls are TRBV28 and TRBJ2-7, with D possibly being TRBD2 (6 bases). The V gene lost 7 bases and the J gene lost 1 base, with 14 bases spanning the gap. The germline V gene encodes CDR1 MDHEN and CDR2 SYDVKM. CDR3 length equals 14 residues. CDR3 in DNA: TGTGCCAGCACTCCTGGGGGGTCGTCCTACGAGCAGTACTTC. This sequence encodes CASTPGGSSYEQYF.

The chain combines TRBV5-1 with TRBJ2-2; 7 positions match TRBD2. This CDR3 has 15 residues. After removal of 0 bases from V and 5 bases from J, the junction contained 4 bases not matched to a gene. Germline CDR1 reads SGHRS; CDR2 reads YFSETQ. The CDR3 DNA sequence: TGCGCCAGCAGCTTGGGGCGGGAGAAGACCGGGGAGCTGTTTTTT. Encoded protein: CASSLGREKTGELFF. Using reference TRBV5-1 and TRBJ2-2 for the parts outside the CDR3, the full variable domain is KAGVTQTPRYLIKTRGQQVTLSCSPISGHRSVSWYQQTPGQGLQFLFEYFSETQRNKGNFPGRFSGRQFSNSRSEMNVSTLELGDSALYLCASSLGREKTGELFFGEGSRLTVL.

V gene TRBV29-1 combines with J gene TRBJ2-1, with TRBD2 as a possible D gene (6 bases). V was trimmed by 6 bases and J by 0 bases, leaving 15 bases between them. Germline V gives CDR1 SQVTM, CDR2 ANQGSEA. This CDR3 is built from 15 residues. The CDR3 coding sequence is TGCAGCGTCGTATTTCTAGCGCGCTCCTACAATGAGCAGTTCTTC. Residues: CSVVFLARSYNEQFF.

The chain couples TRBV7-2 to TRBJ1-1, with D hard to call. The V gene's germline CDR1 is SGHTA and CDR2 FQGNSA. The CDR3 length is 15 residues. Trimming removed 5 bases at V and 1 base at J, with 14 bases between. CDR3 sequence: CASSQSRTPNTEAFF. For the CDR3, the DNA is TGTGCCAGCAGCCAAAGCCGGACCCCGAACACTGAAGCTTTCTTT.